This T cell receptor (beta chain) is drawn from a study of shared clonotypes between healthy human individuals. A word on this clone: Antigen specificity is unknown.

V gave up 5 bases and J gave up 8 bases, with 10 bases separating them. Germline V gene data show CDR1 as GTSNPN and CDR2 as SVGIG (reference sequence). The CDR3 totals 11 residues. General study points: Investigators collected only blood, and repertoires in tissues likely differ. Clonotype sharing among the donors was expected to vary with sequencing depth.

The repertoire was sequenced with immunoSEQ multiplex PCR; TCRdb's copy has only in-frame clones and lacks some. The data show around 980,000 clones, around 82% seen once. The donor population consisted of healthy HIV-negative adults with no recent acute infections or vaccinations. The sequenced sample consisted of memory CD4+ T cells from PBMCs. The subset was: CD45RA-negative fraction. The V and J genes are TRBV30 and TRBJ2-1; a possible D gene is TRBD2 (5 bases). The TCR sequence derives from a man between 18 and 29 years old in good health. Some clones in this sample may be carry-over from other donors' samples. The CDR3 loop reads CAWGERDEQFF. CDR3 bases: TGTGCCTGGGGGGAGAGGGATGAGCAGTTCTTC.